The 19 T cell receptor beta chains in this list originate from one sample, sequenced in a study of blood T cell repertoires in COVID-19 (dated by TCRdb to between 2020 and 2021). The library was prepared using the immunoSEQ multiplex PCR assay. TCRdb's version of the immuneACCESS table is confined to in-frame rearrangements and falls short of the full clone set. An unresolved V gene accounts for under half of the shortfall where checked; the remainder is of unknown origin. The sample profile shows 15,000 to 20,000 clones; just under 90% of them were found once. About 5.6% of the sample rests with the top ten. The sample comprised peripheral blood. These receptors were obtained from a human donor in a cohort sampled during active COVID-19.

This clone is judged medium-sized (0.01 to 0.1%). Other DNA sequences in the sample encode the same CDR3. The chain combines TRBV27 with TRBJ1-2; maybe TRBD1 (6 bases). Trimming shortened V by 11 bases and J by 7 bases, and 17 bases separated the two germline ends. There are 12 residues in the CDR3. Looked up from germline, CDR1 is MNHEY and CDR2 is SMNVEV (reference sequence). The CDR3 protein is CASKGGGRGYTF. The CDR3 coding sequence is TGTGCCTCAAAGGGGGGGGGTCGTGGCTACACCTTC.

The chain has TRBV11-2 and TRBJ2-7; a weak D match, TRBD1 (6 bases). The germline V and J ends were trimmed by 5 bases and 5 bases, with 13 bases remaining between them. Per germline, CDR1 SGHAT and CDR2 FQNNGV. There are 13 residues in the CDR3. CDR3 nucleotide sequence: TGTGCCAGCAGCCCGACGGCAGGGGACGAGCAGTACTTC. Encoded protein: CASSPTAGDEQYF.

This clone has a single count. V gene TRBV10-3 combines with J gene TRBJ2-1; D is possibly TRBD2 (6 bases). Per the germline V gene, CDR1 is ENHRY and CDR2 is SYGVKD. Trimming took 8 bases from V and 4 from J, leaving 15 bases between them. There are 14 residues in the CDR3. CDR3 sequence reads: CAIGFGAGYNEQFF. Here the CDR3 DNA reads TGTGCCATCGGTTTTGGGGCGGGATACAATGAGCAGTTCTTC.

This clone was counted once. Relative to the germline gene, one junction end is altered; a read error may explain this. This chain's CDR3 is CASRTLRDSVTF. The CDR3 DNA sequence: TGTGCCAGCAGAACCCTCCGGGACAGTGTAACCTTC. The chain couples TRBV2 to TRBJ2-7; 7 bases agree with TRBD1. The CDR3 runs to 12 residues. CDR1 and CDR2 (germline): SNHLY, FYNNEI.

The chain employs TRBV7-9 and TRBJ2-5, with D unresolved. Trimming removed 0 bases from V and 1 base from J, with 9 bases in between. The length of the CDR3 is 15 residues. Germline V gene data show CDR1 as SEHNR and CDR2 as FQNEAQ (reference sequence). The CDR3 DNA reads as TGTGCCAGCAGCTTAGCGTCTAGATCCCAAGAGACCCAGTACTTC. This translates into CASSLASRSQETQYF. The whole variable domain, filled in from reference TRBV7-9 and TRBJ2-5, reads DTGVSQNPRHKITKRGQNVTFRCDPISEHNRLYWYRQTLGQGPEFLTYFQNEAQLEKSRLLSDRFSAERPKGSFSTLEIQRTEQGDSAMYLCASSLASRSQETQYFGPGTRLLVL.

The rearrangement joins TRBV5-6 to TRBJ2-7; 11 nucleotides agree with TRBD2. The germline gives CDR1 SGHDT, CDR2 YYEEEE. V trimming: 5 bases; J trimming: 8 bases; junction bases outside the gene matches: 12. CDR3 size: 15 residues. CDR3: CASSPLAGDKYQQYF. The CDR3 DNA is TGTGCCAGCAGTCCACTAGCGGGGGACAAGTACCAGCAGTACTTC.

The rearrangement links TRBV7-3 to TRBJ1-2; possibly TRBD1 for D (5 bases). Looked up from germline, CDR1 is SGHTA and CDR2 is FQGTGA. Trimming cost V 2 bases and J 6 bases, with 10 bases left between them. The CDR3 consists of 13 residues. CDR3 in amino acids: CASSLSSGNGYTF. DNA for the CDR3: TGTGCCAGCAGCTTATCCTCAGGGAATGGCTACACCTTC.

The V gene is TRBV7-9, the J gene TRBJ1-6, with 7 bases identical to TRBD1. CDR1 is SEHNR and CDR2 is FQNEAQ in the germline V gene (reference sequence). J lost 0 bases, V lost 5 bases, and 7 bases had no gene match. CDR3 size: 17 residues. The CDR3 DNA reads as TGTGCCAGCAGCGGTGGGACAGCTAGCTCCTATAATTCACCCCTCCACTTT. This translates into CASSGGTASSYNSPLHF.

The DNA of the CDR3 is TGTGCCAGCAGCTTGAGAGGGTCGGGAGCTGGCTACGAGCAGTACTTC. This encodes CASSLRGSGAGYEQYF. The gene calls are TRBV5-4 and TRBJ2-7; possible D gene TRBD2, 6 bases. V shed 1 base and J shed 3 bases, with 17 bases lying between them. This CDR3 is 16 amino acids long. Germline loops: CDR1 SGHNT, CDR2 YYREEE (reference sequence).

This chain joins TRBV30 and TRBJ2-3, with 10 bases fitting TRBD1. J lost 4 bases, V lost 6 bases, and 4 bases had no gene match. Germline V gene data show CDR1 as GTSNPN and CDR2 as SVGIG (reference sequence). The CDR3 covers 13 residues. CDR3: CACDRGLSDTQYF. The DNA of the CDR3 is TGTGCCTGCGACAGGGGGCTCTCAGATACGCAGTATTTT. Supplemented by reference TRBV30 and TRBJ2-3, the full variable domain reads SQTIHQWPATLVQPVGSPLSLECTVEGTSNPNLYWYRQAAGRGLQLLFYSVGIGQISSEVPQNLSASRPQDRQFILSSKKLLLSDSGFYLCACDRGLSDTQYFGPGTRLTVL.

This chain links TRBV18 with TRBJ2-5; D unclear. V was cut by 4 bases and J by 4 bases, with 10 bases left in between. The length of the CDR3 is 13 residues. Germline V gives CDR1 KGHSH, CDR2 LQKENI. In DNA, the CDR3 is TGTGCCAGCTCACAGAACTCGGGAGAGACCCAGTACTTC. It encodes CASSQNSGETQYF.

The rearrangement links TRBV2 to TRBJ2-3; 9 bases align to TRBD2. V was clipped by 1 base and J by 8 bases; unmatched bases: 7. The CDR3 covers 15 residues. Germline V gene sequence: CDR1 SNHLY, CDR2 FYNNEI. This CDR3 reads CASSEGGRGEGTQYF. In DNA form, the CDR3 reads TGTGCCAGCAGTGAAGGCGGGAGGGGCGAGGGTACGCAGTATTTT. The full variable domain, its missing parts supplied by reference TRBV2 and TRBJ2-3, is EPEVTQTPSHQVTQMGQEVILRCVPISNHLYFYWYRQILGQKVEFLVSFYNNEISEKSEIFDDQFSVERPDGSNFTLKIRSTKLEDSAMYFCASSEGGRGEGTQYFGPGTRLTVL.

The chain recombines TRBV4-2 with TRBJ2-3, with 11 bases fitting TRBD2. Germline V gene lookup returns CDR1 LGHNA and CDR2 YNFKEQ. The CDR3 covers 18 residues. Trimming took 0 bases from V and 3 from J; bases not matched to a gene: 8. As DNA, the CDR3 is TGTGCCAGCAGCCAAGATCTTCGGACTAGCGGGTTTACAGATACGCAGTATTTT. It yields the protein CASSQDLRTSGFTDTQYF.

This chain connects TRBV9 to TRBJ2-7, with TRBD1 as a possible D gene (5 bases). V was cut by 0 bases and J by 7 bases, with 11 bases left in between. This CDR3 has 13 residues. Germline V gene data show CDR1 as SGDLS and CDR2 as YYNGEE. CDR3 sequence (DNA): TGTGCCAGCAGCGTAGAATCAGGGCGGGAGCAGTACTTC. It encodes CASSVESGREQYF.

The chain carries TRBV30 and TRBJ1-3; D possibly corresponds to TRBD1 (6 bases). V was trimmed by 4 bases and J by 2 bases, leaving 6 bases between them. The CDR3 totals 12 residues. Looked up from germline, CDR1 is GTSNPN and CDR2 is SVGIG (reference sequence). CDR3 residues: CAWTGAGNTIYF. CDR3 DNA: TGTGCCTGGACAGGGGCTGGAAACACCATATATTTT.

The chain joins TRBV18 to TRBJ2-2, with a tentative D call TRBD1 (7 bases). V lost 2 bases to trimming and J lost 2 bases, with 21 bases between them. Looked up from germline, CDR1 is KGHSH and CDR2 is LQKENI. This CDR3 is 19 amino acids long. Written as DNA, the CDR3 is TGTGCCAGCTCACCAAAGAGACAGGGCATCGGGGGAAACACCGGGGAGCTGTTTTTT. Its protein product is CASSPKRQGIGGNTGELFF.

V usage is TRBV2 and J usage is TRBJ2-7; D uncertain. Germline loops: CDR1 SNHLY, CDR2 FYNNEI. Trimming took 6 bases from V and 5 from J, leaving 17 bases between them. This CDR3 has 14 amino acids. DNA for the CDR3: TGTGCCAGCAGCGCCAGACAAGTCTTCCACGAGCAGTACTTC. It codes for CASSARQVFHEQYF.

The V call is TRBV5-4, the J call TRBJ1-2; 12 nucleotides agree with TRBD1. Per the germline V gene, CDR1 is SGHNT and CDR2 is YYREEE (reference sequence). The J segment lost 4 bases and the V segment lost 4 bases, leaving 8 bases of the junction unmatched. The CDR3 sequence is 16 residues long. As DNA, the CDR3 is TGTGCCAGCAGCCCGGGACAGGGGGCGTTCAGCTATGGCTACACCTTC. It specifies CASSPGQGAFSYGYTF.

This clone was counted only a few times. The genes are TRBV5-1 and TRBJ2-3; D not certain. Germline V gene data show CDR1 as SGHRS and CDR2 as YFSETQ. This CDR3 is 16 amino acids long. V lost 0 bases and J 2 bases, leaving 13 bases between the germline ends. CDR3 sequence reads: CASSLGTGSLTDTQYF. In DNA form, the CDR3 reads TGCGCCAGCAGCTTGGGCACTGGTTCTCTCACAGATACGCAGTATTTT.